This TCR beta chain originates from a study of control samples from healthy donors and cancer patients. Germline V CDR1 and CDR2: LNHDA, SQIVND (reference sequence). The CDR3 runs 15 residues. V shed 7 bases and J 9 bases; nucleotides not matched to a gene: 12. The protocol was immunoSEQ multiplex PCR, while the TCRdb copy is restricted to in-frame clones and leaves out a portion. This sample has about 39,000 clones, with 70% to 90% found just once. The sequence was obtained from a man aged 60 to 69 in good health. The chain recombines TRBV19 with TRBJ1-5, with 10 nucleotides matching TRBD1. Sequencing input: blood. CDR3 DNA: TGTGCCAGTACCCCTGATGGACAGGGGGTGAGGCCCCAGCATTTT. This sequence encodes CASTPDGQGVRPQHF.